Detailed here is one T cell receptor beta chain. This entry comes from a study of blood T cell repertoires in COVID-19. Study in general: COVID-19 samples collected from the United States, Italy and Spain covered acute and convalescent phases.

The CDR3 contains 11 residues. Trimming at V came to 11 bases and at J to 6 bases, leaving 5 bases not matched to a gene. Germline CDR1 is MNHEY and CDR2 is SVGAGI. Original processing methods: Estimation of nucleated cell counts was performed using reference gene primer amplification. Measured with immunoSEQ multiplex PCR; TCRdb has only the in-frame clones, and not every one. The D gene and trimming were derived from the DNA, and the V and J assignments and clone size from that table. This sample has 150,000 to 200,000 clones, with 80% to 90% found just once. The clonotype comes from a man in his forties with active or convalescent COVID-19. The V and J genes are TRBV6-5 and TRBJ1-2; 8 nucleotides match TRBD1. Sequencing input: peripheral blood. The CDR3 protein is CAAGGDNGYTF. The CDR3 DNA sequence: TGTGCCGCAGGGGGCGATAATGGCTACACCTTC.